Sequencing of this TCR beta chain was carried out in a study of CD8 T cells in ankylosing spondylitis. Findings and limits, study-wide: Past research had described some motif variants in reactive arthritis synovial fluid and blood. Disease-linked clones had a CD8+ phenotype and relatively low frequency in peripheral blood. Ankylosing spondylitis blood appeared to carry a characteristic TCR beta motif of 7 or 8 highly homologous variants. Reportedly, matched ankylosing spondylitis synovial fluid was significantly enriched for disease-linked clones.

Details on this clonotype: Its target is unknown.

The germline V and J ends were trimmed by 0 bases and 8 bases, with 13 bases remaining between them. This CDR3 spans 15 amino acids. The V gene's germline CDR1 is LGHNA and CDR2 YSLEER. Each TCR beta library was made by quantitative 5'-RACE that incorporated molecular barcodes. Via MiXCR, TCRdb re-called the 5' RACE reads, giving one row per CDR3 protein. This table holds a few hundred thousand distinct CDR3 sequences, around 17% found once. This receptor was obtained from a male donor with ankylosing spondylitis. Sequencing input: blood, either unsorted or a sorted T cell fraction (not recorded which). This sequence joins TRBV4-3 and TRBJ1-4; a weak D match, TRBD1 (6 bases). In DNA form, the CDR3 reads TGCGCCAGCAGCCAAGATCGAAGGGGGGAGGAAAAACTGTTTTTT. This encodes CASSQDRRGEEKLFF.